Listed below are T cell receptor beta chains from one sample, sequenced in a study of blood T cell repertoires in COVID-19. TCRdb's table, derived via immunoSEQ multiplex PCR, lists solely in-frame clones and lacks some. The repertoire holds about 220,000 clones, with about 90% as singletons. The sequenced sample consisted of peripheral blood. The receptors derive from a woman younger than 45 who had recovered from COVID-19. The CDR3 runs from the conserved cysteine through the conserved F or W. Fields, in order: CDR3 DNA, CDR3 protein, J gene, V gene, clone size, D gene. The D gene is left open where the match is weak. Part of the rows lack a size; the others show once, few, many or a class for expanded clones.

CDR3 DNA: TGTGCCTGGGAGCCGACAGGACCGAAGAGGCATGAGCAGTTCTTC
CDR3 protein: CAWEPTGPKRHEQFF
J gene: TRBJ2-1
V gene: TRBV30
clone size: .
D gene: .

CDR3 DNA: TGCAGCGTTGGTGGGCAGGCCTCCGCGACAGATACGCAGTATTTT
CDR3 protein: CSVGGQASATDTQYF
J gene: TRBJ2-3
V gene: TRBV29-1
clone size: .
D gene: .

CDR3 DNA: TGTGCCAGCAGCTTGGTTGGCACCTACAATGAGCAGTTCTTC
CDR3 protein: CASSLVGTYNEQFF
J gene: TRBJ2-1
V gene: TRBV5-4
clone size: .
D gene: .

CDR3 DNA: TGCGCCAGCAGCCCCCAAAAGGGAGTCCGTGGCTATGGCTACACCTTC
CDR3 protein: CASSPQKGVRGYGYTF
J gene: TRBJ1-2
V gene: TRBV4-3
clone size: .
D gene: .

CDR3 DNA: TGTGCCAGCAGCAATCCGGGTTTTTCCTATAATTCACCCCTCCACTTT
CDR3 protein: CASSNPGFSYNSPLHF
J gene: TRBJ1-6
V gene: TRBV27
clone size: .
D gene: .

CDR3 DNA: TGTGCCAGCCACCGGGGGTTCAGCGAGCAGTACTTC
CDR3 protein: CASHRGFSEQYF
J gene: TRBJ2-7
V gene: TRBV6-5
clone size: .
D gene: .

CDR3 DNA: TGTGCCAGCAGTGGGGAGTCAGTTAGTGAGCAGTTCTTC
CDR3 protein: CASSGESVSEQFF
J gene: TRBJ2-1
V gene: TRBV25-1
clone size: .
D gene: .

CDR3 DNA: TGCAGCGTTGAGACGGACAGGGCTGGCTACACCTTC
CDR3 protein: CSVETDRAGYTF
J gene: TRBJ1-2
V gene: TRBV29-1
clone size: .
D gene: TRBD1

CDR3 DNA: TGCGCCAGCAGCCAAGAGATAGCTAACCACAATGAGCAGTTCTTC
CDR3 protein: CASSQEIANHNEQFF
J gene: TRBJ2-1
V gene: TRBV4-3
clone size: .
D gene: .

CDR3 DNA: TGTGCCAGCAGCCAGACCGGGAGACGGAATTCACCCCTCCACTTT
CDR3 protein: CASSQTGRRNSPLHF
J gene: TRBJ1-6
V gene: TRBV3-1/TRBV3-2
clone size: .
D gene: .

CDR3 DNA: TGCAGTGCTAGTACTCGGAGGTTTAATCAGCCCCAGCATTTT
CDR3 protein: CSASTRRFNQPQHF
J gene: TRBJ1-5
V gene: TRBV20-1
clone size: .
D gene: .

CDR3 DNA: TGTGCCTGGACTAGCGGGGGGGCCCTGGGTGAGCAGTTCTTC
CDR3 protein: CAWTSGGALGEQFF
J gene: TRBJ2-1
V gene: TRBV30
clone size: .
D gene: TRBD2

CDR3 DNA: TGTGCCAGCAGTTTATCGACAGGGGGCAACTATGGCTACACCTTC
CDR3 protein: CASSLSTGGNYGYTF
J gene: TRBJ1-2
V gene: TRBV27
clone size: .
D gene: TRBD1

CDR3 DNA: TGTGCCAGCAGCGTAGGTGGTAGCGGGGGGGCATGGGAGCAGTTCTTC
CDR3 protein: CASSVGGSGGAWEQFF
J gene: TRBJ2-1
V gene: TRBV9
clone size: .
D gene: TRBD2

CDR3 DNA: TGTGCCAGCAGTGAAACTAATACGGGGTTTTCACCCCTCCACTTT
CDR3 protein: CASSETNTGFSPLHF
J gene: TRBJ1-6
V gene: TRBV2
clone size: .
D gene: .

CDR3 DNA: TGTGCCAGTAGTTCCCCGGGCTACGAGCAGTACTTC
CDR3 protein: CASSSPGYEQYF
J gene: TRBJ2-7
V gene: TRBV19
clone size: .
D gene: .

CDR3 DNA: TGTGCCAGCAGCCAATATTTTGGGGCCAACGTCCTGACTTTC
CDR3 protein: CASSQYFGANVLTF
J gene: TRBJ2-6
V gene: TRBV14
clone size: few
D gene: .

CDR3 DNA: TGTGCCAGCAGCGACTTACAGGGGGCAGGTGGAAACACCATATATTTT
CDR3 protein: CASSDLQGAGGNTIYF
J gene: TRBJ1-3
V gene: TRBV9
clone size: .
D gene: TRBD1

CDR3 DNA: TGCGCCAGCAGCTTGGAACAGGGCCTTTATACCGAGCAGTACTTC
CDR3 protein: CASSLEQGLYTEQYF
J gene: TRBJ2-7
V gene: TRBV5-1
clone size: .
D gene: .

CDR3 DNA: TGTGCCAGCAGCCCGAACGGCTACGAGCAGTACTTC
CDR3 protein: CASSPNGYEQYF
J gene: TRBJ2-7
V gene: TRBV9
clone size: .
D gene: .

CDR3 DNA: TGCGCCAGCAGCCAAGATCTGACAGCCGGGCCTTCACCCCTCCACTTT
CDR3 protein: CASSQDLTAGPSPLHF
J gene: TRBJ1-6
V gene: TRBV4-3
clone size: .
D gene: .

CDR3 DNA: TGCGCCAGCAGCTTGGCCGGGACAGGGGGACGTTACAATGAGCAGTTCTTC
CDR3 protein: CASSLAGTGGRYNEQFF
J gene: TRBJ2-1
V gene: TRBV5-1
clone size: .
D gene: TRBD1

CDR3 DNA: TGTGCCAGCTCACCCATGCTGCAGGGAGGGCATAATGGCTACACCTTC
CDR3 protein: CASSPMLQGGHNGYTF
J gene: TRBJ1-2
V gene: TRBV18
clone size: .
D gene: .

CDR3 DNA: TGTGCCAGCAGTTGGTCCGGAGACTACAATGAGCAGTTCTTC
CDR3 protein: CASSWSGDYNEQFF
J gene: TRBJ2-1
V gene: TRBV27
clone size: .
D gene: .

CDR3 DNA: TGTGCCAGCAGCTTGGACAGGGCGAGCAATGAGCAGTTCTTC
CDR3 protein: CASSLDRASNEQFF
J gene: TRBJ2-1
V gene: TRBV5-4
clone size: .
D gene: .

CDR3 DNA: TGCGCCAGCAGCTTCACCCTGCAGGACAGCCAGTTCTTC
CDR3 protein: CASSFTLQDSQFF
J gene: TRBJ2-1
V gene: TRBV5-1
clone size: .
D gene: .

CDR3 DNA: TGTGCCAGCAGCTTCACCGGGGGGACCGAGCAGTACTTC
CDR3 protein: CASSFTGGTEQYF
J gene: TRBJ2-7
V gene: TRBV7-9
clone size: .
D gene: TRBD2

CDR3 DNA: TGTGCCAGCAGCTTGGCCGAGGAATGGACTTCCTATGGCTACACCTTC
CDR3 protein: CASSLAEEWTSYGYTF
J gene: TRBJ1-2
V gene: TRBV5-4
clone size: .
D gene: .

CDR3 DNA: TGTGCCAGCAGAATTCCTCCGCGGAACACCGGGGAGCTGTTTTTT
CDR3 protein: CASRIPPRNTGELFF
J gene: TRBJ2-2
V gene: TRBV25-1
clone size: .
D gene: .

CDR3 DNA: TGTGCCAGCAGCCCCCGTCCCACAGGGAACACTGAAGCTTTCTTT
CDR3 protein: CASSPRPTGNTEAFF
J gene: TRBJ1-1
V gene: TRBV14
clone size: .
D gene: .

CDR3 DNA: TGTGCCAGCAGCCATCTAGCCCAAGAGACCCAGTACTTC
CDR3 protein: CASSHLAQETQYF
J gene: TRBJ2-5
V gene: TRBV5-6
clone size: .
D gene: .